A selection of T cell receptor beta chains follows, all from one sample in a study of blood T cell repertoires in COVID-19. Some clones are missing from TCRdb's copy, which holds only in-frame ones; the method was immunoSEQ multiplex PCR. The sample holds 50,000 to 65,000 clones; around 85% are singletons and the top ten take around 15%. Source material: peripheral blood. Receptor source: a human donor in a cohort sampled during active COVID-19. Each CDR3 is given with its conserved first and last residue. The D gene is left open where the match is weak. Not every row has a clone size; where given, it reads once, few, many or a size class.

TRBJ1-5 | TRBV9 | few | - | CASSGGLYSNQPQHF | TGTGCCAGCAGCGGGGGACTGTATAGCAATCAGCCCCAGCATTTT
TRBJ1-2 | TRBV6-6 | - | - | CASSYRYGQSYGYTF | TGTGCCAGCAGTTACCGTTACGGACAGTCCTATGGCTACACCTTC
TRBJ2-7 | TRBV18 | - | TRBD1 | CASSPVTGDEQYF | TGTGCCAGCTCACCGGTGACAGGGGACGAGCAGTACTTC
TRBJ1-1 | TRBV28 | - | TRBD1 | CASITQGATEAFF | TGTGCCAGCATCACCCAGGGGGCGACTGAAGCTTTCTTT
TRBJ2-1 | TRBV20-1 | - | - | CSARLRNEQFF | TGCAGTGCTAGACTGCGGAATGAGCAGTTCTTC
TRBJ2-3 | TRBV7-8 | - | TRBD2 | CASSPRGGAVTDTQYF | TGTGCCAGCAGCCCCCGGGGGGGGGCGGTCACAGATACGCAGTATTTT
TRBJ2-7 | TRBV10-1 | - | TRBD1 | CASSERVGTGDPYEQYF | TGCGCCAGCAGTGAGAGGGTCGGGACAGGGGACCCCTACGAGCAGTACTTC
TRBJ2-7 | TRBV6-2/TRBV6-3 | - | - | CASSISRVTYEQYF | TGTGCCAGCAGTATTTCTCGGGTGACTTACGAGCAGTACTTC
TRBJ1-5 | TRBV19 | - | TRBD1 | CASSINQGVNQPQHF | TGTGCCAGTAGTATCAATCAGGGGGTCAATCAGCCCCAGCATTTT
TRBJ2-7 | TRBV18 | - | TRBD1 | CASSLPGQGYEQYF | TGTGCCAGCTCCCTTCCGGGACAGGGCTACGAGCAGTACTTC
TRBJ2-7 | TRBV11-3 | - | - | CASSLNSQRGSEQYF | TGTGCCAGCAGCCTTAACTCTCAGCGTGGGAGCGAGCAGTACTTC
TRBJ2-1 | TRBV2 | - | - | CASSDWASKTVSYNEQFF | TGTGCCAGCAGTGATTGGGCGTCCAAGACAGTCTCCTACAATGAGCAGTTCTTC
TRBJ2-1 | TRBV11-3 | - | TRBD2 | CASSLGGTSGNEQFF | TGTGCCAGCAGCTTAGGGGGGACTAGCGGAAATGAGCAGTTCTTC
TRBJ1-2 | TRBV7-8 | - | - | CASSSVEGYTF | TGTGCCAGCAGCTCCGTGGAGGGCTACACCTTC
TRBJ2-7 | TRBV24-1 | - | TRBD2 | CATSDPRPSSGSAYEQYF | TGTGCCACCAGTGATCCAAGGCCGAGCAGCGGGAGTGCTTACGAGCAGTACTTC
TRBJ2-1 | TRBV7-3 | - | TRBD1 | CASSLRQGTDREQFF | TGTGCCAGCAGCCTCCGACAGGGGACTGACCGAGAGCAGTTCTTC
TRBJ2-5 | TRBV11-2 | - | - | CASSLSLTETQYF | TGTGCCAGCAGCTTAAGCCTAACGGAGACCCAGTACTTC
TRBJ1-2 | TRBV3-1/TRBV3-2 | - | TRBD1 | CASSHLGQGRGSQGYTF | TGTGCCAGCAGCCACCTGGGACAGGGCAGGGGGTCTCAAGGCTACACCTTC
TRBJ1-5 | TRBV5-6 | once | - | CASSLGHVGGNQPQHF | TGTGCCAGCAGCTTGGGACACGTGGGAGGCAATCAGCCCCAGCATTTT
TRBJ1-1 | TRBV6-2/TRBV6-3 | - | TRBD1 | CASSYSRGRFEAFF | TGTGCCAGCAGTTATTCCAGGGGGAGGTTTGAAGCTTTCTTT
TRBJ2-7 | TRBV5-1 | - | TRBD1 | CASSYPDRVKYEQYF | TGCGCCAGCAGCTACCCGGACAGGGTGAAGTACGAGCAGTACTTC
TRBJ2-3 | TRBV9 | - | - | CASSAWTVSTDTQYF | TGTGCCAGCAGCGCCTGGACAGTTAGCACAGATACGCAGTATTTT
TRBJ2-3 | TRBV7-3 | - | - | CASSLFADTQYF | TGTGCCAGCAGCTTATTCGCAGATACGCAGTATTTT
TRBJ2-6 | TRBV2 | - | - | CASSDPYSGANVLTF | TGTGCCAGCAGTGATCCCTACTCTGGGGCCAACGTCCTGACTTTC
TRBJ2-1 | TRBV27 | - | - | CASSPKGVSQEFF | TGTGCCAGCAGTCCCAAGGGAGTGAGCCAAGAGTTCTTC
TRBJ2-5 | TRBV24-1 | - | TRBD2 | CATSDLKIAGGQETQYF | TGTGCCACCAGTGATTTAAAGATAGCGGGAGGGCAAGAGACCCAGTACTTC
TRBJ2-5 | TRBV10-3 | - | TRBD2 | CAISRGRGTSGGKETQYF | TGTGCCATCAGCAGGGGGCGTGGGACTAGCGGGGGAAAAGAGACCCAGTACTTC
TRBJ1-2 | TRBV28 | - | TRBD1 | CASSLTGGNYGYTF | TGTGCCAGCAGTTTAACAGGGGGGAACTATGGCTACACCTTC
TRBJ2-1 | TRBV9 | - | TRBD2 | CASSVSSGPYNEQFF | TGTGCCAGCAGCGTCTCTAGCGGCCCCTACAATGAGCAGTTCTTC
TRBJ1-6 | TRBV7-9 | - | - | CASSLSQGLNSPLHF | TGTGCCAGCAGCCTCTCCCAGGGCCTAAATTCACCCCTCCACTTT
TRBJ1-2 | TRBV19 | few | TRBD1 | CASSRTRQGGYTF | TGTGCCAGTAGTAGGACCAGACAGGGGGGCTACACCTTC
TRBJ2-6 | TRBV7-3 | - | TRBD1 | CASSLRDRGIGITGSGANVLTF | TGTGCCAGCAGCCTCCGGGACAGGGGCATAGGAATTACCGGGTCTGGGGCCAACGTCCTGACTTTC
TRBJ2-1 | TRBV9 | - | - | CASSVVAGSSYNEQFF | TGTGCCAGCAGCGTAGTGGCAGGCAGCTCCTACAATGAGCAGTTCTTC
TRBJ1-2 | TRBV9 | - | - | CASSAIQGLGGYTF | TGTGCCAGCAGCGCCATTCAGGGGTTAGGAGGCTACACCTTC
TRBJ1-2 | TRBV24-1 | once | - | CATSDGIDGYTF | TGTGCCACCAGTGACGGGATAGATGGCTACACCTTC
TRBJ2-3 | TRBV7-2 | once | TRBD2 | CASTGTSLPSDTQYF | TGTGCCAGCACCGGGACTAGCTTGCCGTCAGATACGCAGTATTTT
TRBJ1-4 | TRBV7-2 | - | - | CASSLKQTNEKLFF | TGTGCCAGCAGCTTGAAACAGACAAATGAAAAACTGTTTTTT
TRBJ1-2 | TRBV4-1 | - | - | CASSQAVNYGYTF | TGCGCCAGCAGCCAAGCGGTCAACTATGGCTACACCTTC
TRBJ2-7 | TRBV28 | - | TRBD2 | CASSLLASGGGLYF | TGTGCCAGCAGTTTATTGGCTAGCGGGGGAGGTCTGTACTTC
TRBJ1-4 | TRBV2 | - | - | CASDLGGSGEKLFF | TGTGCCAGTGACCTGGGAGGGTCTGGTGAAAAACTGTTTTTT
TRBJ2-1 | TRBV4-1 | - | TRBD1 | CASKKGQGDGEQFF | TGCGCCAGCAAAAAGGGACAGGGGGATGGTGAGCAGTTCTTC
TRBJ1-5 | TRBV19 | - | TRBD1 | CASRAGQGGNQPQHF | TGTGCCAGTAGAGCAGGACAGGGGGGCAATCAGCCCCAGCATTTT
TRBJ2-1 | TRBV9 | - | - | CASSVRSLTGDEQFF | TGTGCCAGCAGCGTTAGGAGCCTCACCGGGGATGAGCAGTTCTTC
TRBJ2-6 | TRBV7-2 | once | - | CASSLGQLSGANVLTF | TGTGCCAGCAGCTTAGGCCAACTCTCTGGGGCCAACGTCCTGACTTTC
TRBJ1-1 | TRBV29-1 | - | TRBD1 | CSVVLSGGPQGTEAFF | TGCAGCGTTGTTTTGTCAGGGGGCCCGCAGGGCACTGAAGCTTTCTTT
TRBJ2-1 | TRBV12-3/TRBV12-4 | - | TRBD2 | CASSGLVGNEQFF | TGTGCCAGCAGTGGACTAGTGGGTAATGAGCAGTTCTTC
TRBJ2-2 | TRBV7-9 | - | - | CASSLPRRTGELFF | TGTGCCAGCAGCTTACCCCGTCGGACCGGGGAGCTGTTTTTT
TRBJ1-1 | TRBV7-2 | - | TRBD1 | CASSPGGGDRRNTEAFF | TGTGCCAGCAGCCCCGGTGGGGGGGACAGGCGGAACACTGAAGCTTTCTTT
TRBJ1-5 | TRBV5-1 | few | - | CASRRNTGDNQPQHF | TGCGCCAGCAGACGAAACACGGGGGACAATCAGCCCCAGCATTTT
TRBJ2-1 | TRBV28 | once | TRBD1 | CASRHGQVGDGEQFF | TGTGCCAGCAGGCATGGACAGGTAGGGGATGGTGAGCAGTTCTTC
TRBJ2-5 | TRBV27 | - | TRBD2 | CASREREGQEETQYF | TGTGCCAGCAGAGAGCGGGAGGGCCAGGAGGAGACCCAGTACTTC
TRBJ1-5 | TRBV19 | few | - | CASSGDTHQPQHF | TGTGCCAGTAGTGGGGACACCCATCAGCCCCAGCATTTT
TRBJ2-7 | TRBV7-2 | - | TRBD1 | CARGTGGFPYEQYF | TGTGCCAGGGGAACAGGGGGATTCCCCTACGAGCAGTACTTC
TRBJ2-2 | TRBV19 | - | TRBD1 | CASIRTGNTGELFF | TGTGCCAGTATTAGGACAGGGAACACCGGGGAGCTGTTTTTT
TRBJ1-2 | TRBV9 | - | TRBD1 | CASSASHRDRVILGYTF | TGTGCCAGCAGCGCAAGCCACCGGGACAGGGTGATTTTGGGCTACACCTTC